The 32 T cell receptor beta chains below were found in one sample sequenced in a study of T cells in tumors after PD-1 blockade. Measured with immunoSEQ multiplex PCR; TCRdb has only the in-frame clones, and not every one. The sample shows thousands of clones, 62% of them seen only once. The source material was tumor tissue, sampled after anti-PD-1 treatment. These receptors were collected from a human donor with cutaneous squamous cell carcinoma.

This clone was observed a single time. The V call is TRBV6-5, the J call TRBJ1-1; D is uncertain. The CDR3 has 14 amino acids. The germline V gene encodes CDR1 MNHEY and CDR2 SVGAGI. The V and J ends lost 6 bases and 1 base respectively, with 12 bases between them. The CDR3 sequence is CASRPIQKNTEAFF. The DNA for the CDR3 is TGTGCCAGCAGACCAATACAGAAGAACACTGAAGCTTTCTTT.

The chain employs TRBV5-1 and TRBJ1-1, with 9 nucleotides matching TRBD1. Germline V gene sequence: CDR1 SGHRS, CDR2 YFSETQ. The CDR3 loop spans 17 amino acids. The ends lost 3 bases at V and 0 bases at J; junction bases unmatched: 9. In DNA form, the CDR3 reads TGCGCCAGCAGCTCTCGACAGGGGGGTCGAATGAACACTGAAGCTTTCTTT. It specifies CASSSRQGGRMNTEAFF.

This chain joins TRBV6-5 and TRBJ2-6; possible D gene TRBD2, 6 bases. The germline gives CDR1 MNHEY, CDR2 SVGAGI. There are 15 residues in the CDR3. Deletions cut 5 bases from V and 2 bases from J, with 10 bases between. The DNA for the CDR3 is TGTGCCAGCAGTCCCTCGGGGGCTGGGGCCAACGTCCTGACTTTC. Amino acids: CASSPSGAGANVLTF.

The chain has TRBV7-3 and TRBJ2-1; 11 bases match TRBD1. V shed 2 bases, J shed 0 bases, and the junction held 0 bases outside the gene matches. CDR1 is SGHTA, CDR2 FQGTGA, per germline. The CDR3 length is 16 residues. As DNA, the CDR3 is TGTGCCAGCAGCTTAGGGACAGGGGGCTCCTACAATGAGCAGTTCTTC. Its protein is CASSLGTGGSYNEQFF.

The chain has TRBV10-1 and TRBJ2-4, with 9 bases matching TRBD1. The junction had 2 bases not matched to a gene; V was cut back by 6 bases and J by 5 bases. CDR3 size: 13 residues. Germline V CDR1 and CDR2: WNHNN, SYGVQD (reference sequence). Here the CDR3 DNA reads TGCGCCAGCAGCCGGGACAGGGAAAACATTCAGTACTTC. Protein product: CASSRDRENIQYF.

This chain uses TRBV2 with TRBJ2-7; D is possibly TRBD2 (6 bases). The V gene's germline CDR1 is SNHLY and CDR2 FYNNEI. V was clipped by 6 bases and J by 3 bases, with 12 bases between them. The CDR3 covers 13 residues. Here the CDR3 DNA reads TGTGCCAGCAGCAGGGTGGAGGGCTACGAGCAGTACTTC. Amino acids: CASSRVEGYEQYF. The complete variable domain, with remaining parts taken from reference TRBV2 and TRBJ2-7, reads EPEVTQTPSHQVTQMGQEVILRCVPISNHLYFYWYRQILGQKVEFLVSFYNNEISEKSEIFDDQFSVERPDGSNFTLKIRSTKLEDSAMYFCASSRVEGYEQYFGPGTRLTVT.

The chain is built from TRBV6-6 and TRBJ2-3; 11 positions agree with TRBD2. The germline V gene has CDR1 MNHNY and CDR2 SVGAGI (reference sequence). CDR3 length: 12 amino acids. CDR3 loop: CATSGGGDTQYF. DNA for the CDR3: TGTGCTACTAGCGGGGGAGGAGATACGCAGTATTTT.

With regard to this clone: Sequence at one end of the junction differs from germline and may be a read error. V is TRBV6-5 and J is TRBJ1-5, with TRBD1 identical over 9 bases. Germline loops: CDR1 MNHEY, CDR2 SVGAGI. The CDR3 consists of 16 residues. The CDR3 loop is CASSHSGTGLYQPQHF. The CDR3 DNA reads as TGTGCCAGCAGTCACTCCGGGACAGGGCTATACCAGCCCCAGCATTTT.

The table lists this clone with a few counts. The chain uses TRBV7-9 and TRBJ1-6; no clear D gene. Trimming shortened V by 1 base and J by 7 bases, and 11 bases separated the two germline ends. Per the germline V gene, CDR1 is SEHNR and CDR2 is FQNEAQ (reference sequence). This CDR3 region has 15 residues. The DNA of the CDR3 is TGTGCCAGCAGCTTAGTGGCACTACTCAATTCACCCCTCCACTTT. This sequence encodes CASSLVALLNSPLHF.

In this sample, this clone is medium-sized. DNA for the CDR3: TGTGCCAGCAGCGCCGGAGTCTCTGGAAACACCATATATTTT. Amino acid sequence: CASSAGVSGNTIYF. The chain recombines TRBV9 with TRBJ1-3; no firm D call. V was shortened by 3 bases and J by 0 bases, with 7 bases between the two germline ends. This CDR3 comprises 14 residues. Germline CDR1 reads SGDLS; CDR2 reads YYNGEE.

The chain links TRBV18 to TRBJ1-2; 9 nucleotides line up with TRBD1. Trimming took 4 bases from V and 0 from J; bases not matched to a gene: 3. Germline V gene sequence: CDR1 KGHSH, CDR2 LQKENI. The CDR3 runs to 15 residues. CDR3 amino acids: CASSLGQGANYGYTF. CDR3 in DNA: TGTGCCAGCTCACTGGGACAGGGTGCTAACTATGGCTACACCTTC.

The chain uses TRBV5-1 and TRBJ2-1, with D perhaps matching TRBD1 (5 bases). The CDR3 is 14 amino acids. Trimming pared 1 base from V and 5 bases from J, leaving 10 bases between. Germline CDR1 reads SGHRS; CDR2 reads YFSETQ. The CDR3 nucleotides read TGCGCCAGCAGCTTGTACAGGTTCGACAATGAGCAGTTCTTC. Amino acid sequence: CASSLYRFDNEQFF.

This clone has a handful of counts. J is TRBJ1-4 and V is TRBV28; a weak D match, TRBD1 (6 bases). Germline lookup yields CDR1 MDHEN and CDR2 SYDVKM. Trimming removed 8 bases from V and 5 bases from J, with 9 bases in between. The CDR3 has 12 amino acids. DNA for the CDR3: TGTGCCAGCGATGGACAGAATGAAAAACTGTTTTTT. As protein: CASDGQNEKLFF.

The J gene is TRBJ2-5, the V gene TRBV7-2; the D gene is possibly TRBD1 (5 bases). The germline V and J ends were trimmed by 6 bases and 4 bases, with 15 bases remaining between them. From germline, CDR1 is SGHTA and CDR2 FQGNSA. The CDR3 is 14 amino acids. Here the CDR3 DNA reads TGTGCCAGCAGAGGGGCGCAGGGCGTAGAGACCCAGTACTTC. Protein: CASRGAQGVETQYF. The full variable domain, its missing parts supplied by reference TRBV7-2 and TRBJ2-5, is GAGVSQSPSNKVTEKGKDVELRCDPISGHTALYWYRQSLGQGLEFLIYFQGNSAPDKSGLPSDRFSAERTGGSVSTLTIQRTQQEDSAVYLCASRGAQGVETQYFGPGTRLLVL.

This chain links TRBV5-6 with TRBJ1-1, with unresolved D. The germline V gene encodes CDR1 SGHDT and CDR2 YYEEEE. The CDR3 sequence is 12 residues long. V shed 5 bases and J shed 5 bases, with 10 bases lying between them. CDR3 region: CASSQAGTEAFF. The CDR3 region has the DNA TGTGCCAGCAGTCAAGCGGGGACTGAAGCTTTCTTT.

The gene calls are TRBV6-5 and TRBJ2-3; D not resolved. This CDR3 is 13 amino acids long. Germline loops: CDR1 MNHEY, CDR2 SVGAGI. The V end lost 4 bases, the J end lost 6 bases, and 11 bases lay between the germline ends. The CDR3 sequence is CASSSLQRDTQYF. In DNA form, the CDR3 reads TGTGCCAGCAGTTCTTTGCAACGGGATACGCAGTATTTT.

V usage is TRBV4-1 and J usage is TRBJ2-7; D gene unclear. CDR1 and CDR2 from the germline V gene are MGHRA and YSYEKL. V lost 0 bases to trimming and J lost 2 bases, with 5 bases between them. The CDR3 consists of 13 residues. The CDR3 coding sequence is TGCGCCAGCAGCCAAGACAGGACCTACGAGCAGTACTTC. Protein: CASSQDRTYEQYF.

The rearrangement uses TRBV5-1 and TRBJ2-2; tentative D call: TRBD1 (6 bases). This CDR3 has 16 amino acids. The ends were cut back, 3 bases at V and 1 base at J, with 13 bases in the middle. The germline gives CDR1 SGHRS, CDR2 YFSETQ. CDR3 sequence reads: CASSSNRDGNTGELFF. The DNA for the CDR3 is TGCGCCAGCAGCTCCAACAGGGATGGGAACACCGGGGAGCTGTTTTTT.

The rearrangement uses TRBV14 and TRBJ2-2, with D maybe TRBD1 (5 bases). Trimming pared 1 base from V and 0 bases from J, leaving 12 bases between. The CDR3 is made up of 17 amino acids. The germline CDR1 and CDR2 sequences are SGHDN and FVKESK. The CDR3 DNA reads TGTGCCAGCAGCCAAGTGTTAAGGACAACGAACACCGGGGAGCTGTTTTTT. This codes for CASSQVLRTTNTGELFF.

This clone is termed medium-sized (0.01 to 0.1%). CDR3 sequence: CASAQSSGNTIYF. CDR3 nucleotides: TGTGCCAGCGCTCAGAGCTCTGGAAACACCATATATTTT. The rearrangement uses TRBV28 and TRBJ1-3; D is undetermined. The V gene's germline CDR1 is MDHEN and CDR2 SYDVKM. V lost 8 bases to trimming and J lost 0 bases, with 8 bases between them. The CDR3 runs 13 residues.

The rearrangement uses TRBV3-1 (or the pseudogene TRBV3-2) and TRBJ1-2; possibly TRBD1 for D (5 bases). Trimming removed 1 base at V and 0 bases at J, with 21 bases between. The germline gives CDR1 LGHDT, CDR2 YNNKEL (reference sequence). The CDR3 has 19 residues. The CDR3 loop is CASSQGPGLKGATNYGYTF. The CDR3 DNA follows: TGTGCCAGCAGCCAAGGCCCAGGGTTAAAAGGAGCGACTAACTATGGCTACACCTTC.

The chain couples TRBV7-9 to TRBJ1-2; D unclear. Germline CDR1 reads SEHNR; CDR2 reads FQNEAQ (reference sequence). Trimming cost V 6 bases and J 2 bases, with 4 bases left between them. The CDR3 is 11 amino acids. CDR3 coding DNA: TGTGCCAGCAGTTCGAACTATGGCTACACCTTC. It specifies CASSSNYGYTF.

This chain connects TRBV6-5 to TRBJ2-7; TRBD2 might be the D (5 bases). Trimming pared 3 bases from V and 2 bases from J, leaving 11 bases between. This CDR3 has 14 residues. Per the germline V gene, CDR1 is MNHEY and CDR2 is SVGAGI. The CDR3 reads CASSYGGLTYEQYF. The CDR3 DNA sequence: TGTGCCAGCAGTTATGGAGGACTTACCTACGAGCAGTACTTC.

This clone was detected only a few times. This rearrangement joins TRBV28 to TRBJ1-2; D remains ambiguous. Trimming removed 3 bases from V and 5 bases from J, with 19 bases in between. CDR3 size: 16 residues. Germline V gene sequence: CDR1 MDHEN, CDR2 SYDVKM. The DNA of the CDR3 is TGTGCCAGCAGTTTTTCGGGGAGTCAAACCTCTTATGGCTACACCTTC. It encodes CASSFSGSQTSYGYTF.

This clone was counted between two and nine times. The J gene is TRBJ2-1, the V gene TRBV10-1; possibly TRBD1 or TRBD2 for D (6 bases each). The CDR3 totals 15 residues. The germline V gene encodes CDR1 WNHNN and CDR2 SYGVQD (reference sequence). The V end was cut by 4 bases, the J end by 0 bases, with 10 bases between. The CDR3 protein is CASSGGASSYNEQFF. The CDR3 DNA is TGCGCCAGCAGTGGGGGGGCCTCCTCCTACAATGAGCAGTTCTTC.

This clone was recorded a few times. The chain couples TRBV6-5 to TRBJ2-7; D is perhaps TRBD2 (6 bases). CDR1 is MNHEY and CDR2 is SVGAGI in the germline V gene. Trimming shortened V by 6 bases and J by 5 bases, and 17 bases separated the two germline ends. CDR3 length: 14 residues. In DNA form, the CDR3 reads TGTGCCAGCAGCAACGGCGGAGGGTTCGACGAGCAGTACTTC. It is translated as CASSNGGGFDEQYF.

Turning to this clone: Its ends do not fully match the called genes, so a read error is possible. V gene TRBV29-1 combines with J gene TRBJ2-3, with D unresolved. Germline lookup yields CDR1 SQVTM and CDR2 ANQGSEA. The CDR3 contains 12 residues. The CDR3: CSVKDHTDTQYF. The CDR3 DNA follows: TGCAGCGTTAAAGACCACACAGATACGCAGTATTTT.

The chain carries TRBV5-1 and TRBJ1-5; 10 bases fit TRBD1. The trim removed 7 bases at V and 4 bases at J, leaving 5 bases unmatched. This CDR3 comprises 14 residues. Germline V gene sequence: CDR1 SGHRS, CDR2 YFSETQ. The CDR3 DNA is TGCGCCAGCCGGCCGGACAGGGGGAATCAGCCCCAGCATTTT. It specifies CASRPDRGNQPQHF.

By frequency in the sample, this clone is medium-sized. The CDR3 sequence: CASSNRGSTNEKLFF. The CDR3 coding sequence is TGTGCCAGTAGTAACCGCGGGTCAACTAATGAAAAACTGTTTTTT. The rearrangement uses TRBV19 and TRBJ1-4; D gene ambiguous. Trimming took off 4 bases at V and 0 bases at J, with 9 bases between the two ends. Germline-derived CDR1 and CDR2 are LNHDA and SQIVND (reference sequence). The CDR3 sequence is 15 residues long.

V gene TRBV11-2 combines with J gene TRBJ2-3, with D perhaps TRBD2 (7 bases). The CDR3 length is 15 residues. The ends were cut back, 0 bases at V and 7 bases at J, with 14 bases in the middle. Germline V gene lookup returns CDR1 SGHAT and CDR2 FQNNGV. The CDR3 nucleotides read TGTGCCAGCAGCTTAGAGCGGGGGCCACACCATACGCAGTATTTT. Translating it yields CASSLERGPHHTQYF.

The count of this clone is one. V and J are TRBV5-4 and TRBJ2-3; D is possibly TRBD2 (5 bases). CDR3 length: 15 residues. The V end was cut by 3 bases, the J end by 0 bases, with 11 bases between. Germline V CDR1 and CDR2: SGHNT, YYREEE (reference sequence). CDR3 amino acids: CASSSPTGSTDTQYF. The CDR3 nucleotides read TGTGCCAGCAGCTCTCCAACGGGGAGCACAGATACGCAGTATTTT.

This clone was recorded a few times. The rearrangement uses TRBV20-1 and TRBJ2-5; D unclear. Trimming left V 2 bases short and J 5 bases short, with 6 bases between. This CDR3 is built from 11 residues. Looked up from germline, CDR1 is DFQATT and CDR2 is SNEGSKA (reference sequence). The CDR3 nucleotides read TGCAGTGCTAGAACCCGGGAGACCCAGTACTTC. It codes for CSARTRETQYF.